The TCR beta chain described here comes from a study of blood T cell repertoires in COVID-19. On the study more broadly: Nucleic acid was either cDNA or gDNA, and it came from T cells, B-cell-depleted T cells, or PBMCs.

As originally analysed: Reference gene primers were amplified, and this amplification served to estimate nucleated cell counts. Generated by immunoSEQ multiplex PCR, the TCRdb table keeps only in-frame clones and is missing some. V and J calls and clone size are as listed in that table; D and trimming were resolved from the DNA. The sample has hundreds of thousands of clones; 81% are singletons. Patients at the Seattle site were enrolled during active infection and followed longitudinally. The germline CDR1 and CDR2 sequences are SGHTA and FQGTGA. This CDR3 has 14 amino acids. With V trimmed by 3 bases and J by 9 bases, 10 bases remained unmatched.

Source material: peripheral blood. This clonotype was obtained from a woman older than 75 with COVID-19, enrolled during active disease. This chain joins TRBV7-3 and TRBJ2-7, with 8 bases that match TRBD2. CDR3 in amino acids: CASSFTGGRVAQYF. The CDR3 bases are TGTGCCAGCAGCTTCACGGGAGGGCGGGTCGCGCAGTACTTC.